The 20 T cell receptor beta chains in this list originate from one sample, sequenced in a study of blood T cell repertoires in COVID-19. TCRdb's table, derived via immunoSEQ multiplex PCR, lists solely in-frame clones and lacks some. The repertoire includes over 100,000 clones, about 91% of them detected once, and over 9% sits in the top ten. The sample was peripheral blood. All receptors come from a man aged 45-65 years with acute or convalescent COVID-19.

This CDR3 is CASSLYGLRDIGPGANVLTF. As DNA, the CDR3 is TGTGCCAGCAGTTTATACGGATTACGGGACATCGGACCTGGGGCCAACGTCCTGACTTTC. This chain connects TRBV27 to TRBJ2-6, with D maybe TRBD1 (6 bases). This CDR3 region has 20 residues. The V end lost 1 base, the J end lost 2 bases, and 21 bases lay between the germline ends. The germline CDR1 and CDR2 sequences are MNHEY and SMNVEV (reference sequence).

The genes are TRBV2 and TRBJ2-7; D not resolved. The CDR3 totals 11 residues. The germline V gene encodes CDR1 SNHLY and CDR2 FYNNEI. V was pared by 2 bases and J by 5 bases, with 4 bases between. The CDR3 reads CASSERDEQYF. The CDR3, as DNA: TGTGCCAGCAGTGAAAGAGACGAGCAGTACTTC. The full variable domain, with the rest looked up from reference TRBV2 and TRBJ2-7, is EPEVTQTPSHQVTQMGQEVILRCVPISNHLYFYWYRQILGQKVEFLVSFYNNEISEKSEIFDDQFSVERPDGSNFTLKIRSTKLEDSAMYFCASSERDEQYFGPGTRLTVT.

The chain employs TRBV3-1 (or the pseudogene TRBV3-2) and TRBJ1-2; 8 bases are a match to TRBD1. With 1 base clipped from V and 4 bases from J, the junction kept 5 bases outside the gene matches. CDR1 and CDR2 (germline): LGHDT, YNNKEL (reference sequence). The CDR3 has 15 amino acids. The CDR3 nucleotides are TGTGCCAGCAGCCAAGGTCCGGGACAGGCCTATGGCTACACCTTC. Translating gives CASSQGPGQAYGYTF.

The V gene is TRBV5-1, the J gene TRBJ2-1; 13 bases match TRBD2. The J segment lost 8 bases and the V segment lost 4 bases, leaving 3 bases of the junction unmatched. The CDR3 extends over 14 amino acids. Germline V gives CDR1 SGHRS, CDR2 YFSETQ. The DNA of the CDR3 is TGCGCCAGCAGCAGCGGACTAGCGGGAGATGAGCAGTTCTTC. This translates into CASSSGLAGDEQFF.

The rearrangement links TRBV19 to TRBJ2-3, with D possibly being TRBD1 (6 bases). The germline V gene has CDR1 LNHDA and CDR2 SQIVND (reference sequence). V lost 8 bases and J lost 2, with 23 bases in between. The CDR3 length is 17 residues. CDR3 loop: CASSGGSPIANTDTQYF. CDR3 in DNA: TGTGCCAGTTCTGGGGGCAGCCCAATAGCTAACACAGATACGCAGTATTTT.

CDR3 coding DNA: TGTGCCAGCAGTTTAGGGGACAGGCCCCAAGAGACCCAGTACTTC. Translating it yields CASSLGDRPQETQYF. The chain recombines TRBV25-1 with TRBJ2-5; TRBD1 matches at 8 bases. Germline trimming cut 5 bases from V and 1 base from J; bases unmatched to any gene: 6. The CDR3 covers 15 residues. Germline CDR1 MGHDK, CDR2 SYGVNS.

This clone was recorded only once. This chain links TRBV25-1 with TRBJ1-2; D gene uncertain. Trimming left V 2 bases short and J 8 bases short, with 12 bases between. The CDR3 runs 13 residues. The germline V gene encodes CDR1 MGHDK and CDR2 SYGVNS. The CDR3, as DNA: TGTGCCAGCAGTGAAAGTCGAGCGGGGGGCTACACCTTC. It specifies CASSESRAGGYTF.

The V gene is TRBV5-1, the J gene TRBJ2-7; 9 bases match TRBD1. The germline gives CDR1 SGHRS, CDR2 YFSETQ. The junction had 4 bases not matched to a gene; V was cut back by 4 bases and J by 5 bases. The CDR3 is 13 residues long. The CDR3 sequence is CASSRGTGNEQYF. CDR3 nucleotide sequence: TGCGCCAGCAGCCGTGGGACAGGGAACGAGCAGTACTTC.

J is TRBJ1-5 and V is TRBV12-5; the D gene is possibly TRBD1 (5 bases). With 1 base removed from V and 3 bases from J, the gap between germline ends came to 10 bases. CDR3 length: 15 residues. Germline V gene sequence: CDR1 LGHNT, CDR2 FRNRAP. CDR3 bases: TGTGCTAGTGGTTTGGAAAGGGGTAACAATCAGCCCCAGCATTTT. As protein: CASGLERGNNQPQHF.

V and J are TRBV7-9 and TRBJ2-1; 7 bases are a match to TRBD1. The germline V gene has CDR1 SEHNR and CDR2 FQNEAQ (reference sequence). V dropped 2 bases and J dropped 6; count of bases not matched to a gene: 13. The CDR3 extends over 17 amino acids. This CDR3 is CASSLQGGSPLSNEQFF. The CDR3 DNA reads TGTGCCAGCAGCTTACAAGGGGGCAGTCCTCTATCCAATGAGCAGTTCTTC.

The chain couples TRBV2 to TRBJ2-5, with D perhaps TRBD2 (6 bases). The CDR3 has 13 amino acids. Germline V lookup: CDR1 SNHLY, CDR2 FYNNEI. V lost 8 bases and J lost 2, with 12 bases in between. The DNA of the CDR3 is TGTGCCAGCGCCTCCCGGGGGCAAGAGACCCAGTACTTC. Amino acids: CASASRGQETQYF.

This chain connects TRBV9 to TRBJ2-5; TRBD1 agrees at 7 bases. CDR3 length equals 14 residues. Per the germline V gene, CDR1 is SGDLS and CDR2 is YYNGEE. With 3 bases clipped from V and 5 bases from J, the junction kept 7 bases outside the gene matches. This CDR3 is CASSAWDSAETQYF. CDR3 DNA: TGTGCCAGCAGCGCCTGGGACAGCGCGGAGACCCAGTACTTC.

The rearrangement joins TRBV19 to TRBJ1-5; 7 bases are shared with TRBD1. CDR1 and CDR2 from the germline V gene are LNHDA and SQIVND (reference sequence). The CDR3 runs to 14 residues. With V trimmed by 10 bases and J by 5 bases, 11 bases remained unmatched. The CDR3, as DNA: TGTGCCACCTCTGACAGGGTGGAGTATCAGCCCCAGCATTTT. It yields the protein CATSDRVEYQPQHF.

The genes are TRBV2 and TRBJ2-7; tentative D call: TRBD1 (7 bases). V was clipped by 6 bases and J by 1 base, with 10 bases between them. The CDR3 is 13 amino acids. The V gene's germline CDR1 is SNHLY and CDR2 FYNNEI. CDR3 DNA: TGTGCCAGCAGCGCGGGACAGTCCTACGAGCAGTACTTC. Its protein product is CASSAGQSYEQYF.

The chain is built from TRBV28 and TRBJ2-7, with D perhaps matching TRBD1 (5 bases). This CDR3 is built from 14 residues. V gave up 6 bases and J gave up 1 base, with 13 bases separating them. The V gene's germline CDR1 is MDHEN and CDR2 SYDVKM. CDR3 region: CASRSYQGSYEQYF. The CDR3 nucleotides are TGTGCCAGCAGATCTTATCAGGGTTCCTACGAGCAGTACTTC.

The genes are TRBV23-1 and TRBJ1-1, with 7 bases that match TRBD1. TRBV23-1 is an open reading frame, and its role is uncertain. This CDR3 contains 15 residues. V lost 1 base, J lost 1 base, and 3 bases stayed unmatched. In nucleotides, the CDR3 is TGCGCCAGCAGTCAATGGGGGACAGCGAACACTGAAGCTTTCTTT. This translates into CASSQWGTANTEAFF.

The table lists this clone with a few counts. The chain joins TRBV27 to TRBJ1-5; 7 nucleotides agree with TRBD1. The germline V gene has CDR1 MNHEY and CDR2 SMNVEV (reference sequence). The junction had 2 bases not matched to a gene; V was cut back by 4 bases and J by 5 bases. The CDR3 spans 13 residues. In nucleotides, the CDR3 is TGTGCCAGCAGTTGGCAGGGGGATCAGCCCCAGCATTTT. This translates into CASSWQGDQPQHF.

V gene TRBV28 combines with J gene TRBJ1-2; D is unresolved. V was clipped by 6 bases and J by 3 bases, with 20 bases between them. The CDR3 length is 16 residues. Germline CDR1 reads MDHEN; CDR2 reads SYDVKM. CDR3 sequence (DNA): TGTGCCAGCAGGTGGTCGAGGGTCGAAGGTTACTATGGCTACACCTTC. Protein sequence: CASRWSRVEGYYGYTF.

The chain is built from TRBV7-2 and TRBJ1-1; no clear D gene. The CDR3 length is 14 residues. Germline CDR1 SGHTA, CDR2 FQGNSA. V lost 5 bases and J 0 bases, leaving 10 bases between the germline ends. The CDR3 is CASSLAGLNTEAFF. CDR3 DNA sequence: TGTGCCAGCAGCCTCGCGGGATTGAACACTGAAGCTTTCTTT.

This clone was seen only a few times. The genes are TRBV11-2 and TRBJ2-3, with D unclear. This CDR3 is built from 15 residues. Trimming left V 0 bases short and J 1 base short, with 8 bases between. CDR1 is SGHAT, CDR2 FQNNGV, per germline. The CDR3 DNA follows: TGTGCCAGCAGCTTAGACTTAGTAGGCACAGATACGCAGTATTTT. Residues: CASSLDLVGTDTQYF.